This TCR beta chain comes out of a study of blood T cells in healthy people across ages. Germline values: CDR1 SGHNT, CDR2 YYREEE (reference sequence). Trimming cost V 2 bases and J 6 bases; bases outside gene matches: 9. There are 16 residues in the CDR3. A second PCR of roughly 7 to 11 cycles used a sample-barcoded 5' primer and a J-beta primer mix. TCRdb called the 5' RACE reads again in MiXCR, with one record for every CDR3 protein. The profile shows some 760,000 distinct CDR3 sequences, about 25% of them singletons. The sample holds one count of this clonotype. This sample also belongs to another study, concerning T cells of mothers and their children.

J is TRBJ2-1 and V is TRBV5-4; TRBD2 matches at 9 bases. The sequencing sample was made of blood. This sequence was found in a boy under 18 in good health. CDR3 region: CASSLLSGGLSNEQFF. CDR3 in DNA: TGTGCCAGCAGCTTACTTAGCGGGGGTCTGTCCAATGAGCAGTTCTTC.